This T cell receptor (beta chain) was sequenced during a study of cytotoxic CD8 clonotypes in ibrutinib-treated CLL. Study conclusions and caveats: Clonality climbed at ibrutinib response, then dropped toward baseline at progression. At baseline, clonality was higher than in age-matched healthy donors and correlated with CD8+ counts.

This CDR3 region has 14 residues. This table comes from immunoSEQ multiplex PCR, and its TCRdb copy is limited to in-frame clones, with some not included. This table holds roughly 53,000 clones, about 54% found once. About this clone itself: Its antigen is not known.

The chain recombines TRBV21-1 with TRBJ2-7; TRBD1 reflects the table's D call only, with no check against the DNA. TRBV21-1 is a recognized pseudogene. The source was PBMCs, collected at disease progression, from a patient treated with ibrutinib. The TCR originated in a human donor with chronic lymphocytic leukemia. In DNA, the CDR3 is TGTGCCAGCACCCCGGGACAGGGGGCGCACGAGCAGTACTTC. It is translated as CASTPGQGAHEQYF.